This T cell receptor beta chain was recovered during a study of CD8 T cells in Susac syndrome. Random hexamers were used to reverse transcribe the RNA input (0.5 to 1 ug). TCRdb re-called the immunoSEQ multiplex PCR reads with MiXCR, one entry per CDR3 protein. The repertoire consists of under 200,000 distinct CDR3 sequences, with approximately 95% occurring once and the leading ten covering around 0.1%. The V end lost 10 bases, the J end lost 2 bases, and 14 bases lay between the germline ends. Looked up from germline, CDR1 is SEHNR and CDR2 is FQNEAQ (reference sequence). The CDR3 spans 13 residues.

The gene calls are TRBV7-9 and TRBJ1-1; no reliable D call. The receptor's source is a human donor in good health. Sequenced material: CD4+ T cells from PBMCs. CDR3 in amino acids: CATGMRANTEAFF. In DNA form, the CDR3 reads TGTGCCACCGGGATGAGAGCAAACACTGAAGCTTTCTTT.